The T cell receptor beta chain described here comes from a study of blood T cell repertoires in COVID-19. Background on the study: PBMCs, B-cell-depleted T cells, or T cells provided the cDNA or gDNA that made up the material.

V was cut by 5 bases and J by 5 bases, with 15 bases left in between. CDR3 length equals 14 residues. CDR1 SEHNR and CDR2 FQNEAQ come from the germline V gene (reference sequence). Per the original methods: The authors estimated nucleated cell counts from reference gene primer amplification. Sequenced by immunoSEQ multiplex PCR; TCRdb stores in-frame clones only, minus some. V and J calls plus clone size are reproduced from that table; the DNA served to infer D and trimming. The data contain about 78,000 clones, 65% to 85% of them singletons. This receptor was obtained from a man in his 60s with active or convalescent COVID-19. Input material: peripheral blood. The gene calls are TRBV7-9 and TRBJ1-1; possible D gene TRBD1, 6 bases. The CDR3: CASSQNREGTEAFF. DNA of the CDR3: TGTGCCAGCAGCCAAAACAGGGAAGGAACTGAAGCTTTCTTT.